This section outlines one T cell receptor (beta chain) sequence together with its context. The antigen remains undetermined. The data were obtained in a study of T cells after posttransplantation cyclophosphamide. Study-level points and caveats: Recipient CMV seropositivity and CMV reactivation strongly tracked TRB clonality.

V lost 4 bases to trimming and J lost 7 bases; unmatched junction nucleotides: 14. The V gene's germline CDR1 is SGHNT and CDR2 YYREEE (reference sequence). The CDR3 has 17 amino acids. Only in-frame clones appear in the TCRdb table, and some are missing; sequencing was by immunoSEQ multiplex PCR. This sample carries about 5,500 clones, roughly 98% of them seen once, and the ten largest clones take 0.85%. Sequencing was performed on memory CD4+ T cells sorted from PBMCs. This chain links TRBV5-4 with TRBJ2-1; 10 bases are a match to TRBD2. This receptor was identified in a man aged 40-55 years in good health, CMV-negative, and a related stem cell transplant donor. The CDR3: CASSKYAASGRMNEQFF. The CDR3, as DNA: TGTGCCAGCAGCAAATATGCCGCTAGCGGGAGAATGAATGAGCAGTTCTTC.